The source of this TCR beta chain is a study of radiation and T cells in renal cell carcinoma. Study-wide results and limits: Top 100 clonotypes averaged approximately 50% in irradiated versus roughly 43% in nephrectomy-only tumors.

The table came from immunoSEQ multiplex PCR; TCRdb's copy has only in-frame clones and leaves some out. The data hold about 24,000 clones, with more than 45% observed a single time. Treatment described: treatment-naive control, cytoreductive nephrectomy. Control tumors came from treatment-naive patients without prior radiation. The tumor was a clear cell renal cell carcinoma. As to this clone: What it recognizes is unknown.

The V gene lost 2 bases and the J gene lost 3 bases, with 15 bases spanning the gap. CDR1 is SGHDT and CDR2 is YYEEEE in the germline V gene. CDR3 length: 15 amino acids. This sample comprised tumor tissue, obtained from a patient whose treatment was nephrectomy without radiotherapy. The clonotype was recovered from a man aged 40-49 years with renal cell carcinoma. This chain joins TRBV5-6 and TRBJ2-7; D might be TRBD1 (6 bases). This CDR3 is CASSFQLDRYYEQYF. The CDR3 DNA reads as TGTGCCAGCAGCTTCCAACTGGACAGATACTACGAGCAGTACTTC. Using reference TRBV5-6 and TRBJ2-7 for the parts outside the CDR3, the full variable domain is DAGVTQSPTHLIKTRGQQVTLRCSPKSGHDTVSWYQQALGQGPQFIFQYYEEEERQRGNFPDRFSGHQFPNYSSELNVNALLLGDSALYLCASSFQLDRYYEQYFGPGTRLTVT.